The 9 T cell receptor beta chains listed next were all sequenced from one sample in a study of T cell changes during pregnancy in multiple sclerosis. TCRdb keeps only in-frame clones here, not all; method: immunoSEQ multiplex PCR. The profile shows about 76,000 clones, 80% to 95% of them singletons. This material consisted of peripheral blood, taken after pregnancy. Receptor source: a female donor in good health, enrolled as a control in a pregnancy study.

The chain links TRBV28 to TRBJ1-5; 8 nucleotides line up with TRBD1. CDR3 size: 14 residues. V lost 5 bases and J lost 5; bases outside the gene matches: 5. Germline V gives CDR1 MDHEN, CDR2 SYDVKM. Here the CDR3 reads CASSPHRGDQPQHF. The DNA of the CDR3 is TGTGCCAGCAGTCCCCACAGGGGGGATCAGCCCCAGCATTTT.

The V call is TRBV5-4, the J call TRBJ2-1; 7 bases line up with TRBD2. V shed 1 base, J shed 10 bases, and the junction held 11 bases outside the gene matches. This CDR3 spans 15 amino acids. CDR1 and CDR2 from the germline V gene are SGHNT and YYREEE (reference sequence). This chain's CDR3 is CASSLRSGRGEEQFF. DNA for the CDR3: TGTGCCAGCAGCTTGAGGAGCGGCCGGGGGGAGGAGCAGTTCTTC.

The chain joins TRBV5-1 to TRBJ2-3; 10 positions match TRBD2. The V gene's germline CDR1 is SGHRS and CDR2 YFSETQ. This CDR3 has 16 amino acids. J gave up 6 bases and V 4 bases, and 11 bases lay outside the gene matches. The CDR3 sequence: CASSEGLAIRRDTQYF. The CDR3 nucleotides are TGCGCCAGCAGCGAGGGACTAGCGATCCGTAGGGATACGCAGTATTTT.

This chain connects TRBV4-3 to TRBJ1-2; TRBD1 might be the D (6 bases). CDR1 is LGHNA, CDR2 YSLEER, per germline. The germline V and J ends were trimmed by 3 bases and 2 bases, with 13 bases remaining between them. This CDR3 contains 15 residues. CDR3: CASSQDSAANYGYTF. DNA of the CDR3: TGCGCCAGCAGCCAGGACAGCGCCGCCAACTATGGCTACACCTTC.

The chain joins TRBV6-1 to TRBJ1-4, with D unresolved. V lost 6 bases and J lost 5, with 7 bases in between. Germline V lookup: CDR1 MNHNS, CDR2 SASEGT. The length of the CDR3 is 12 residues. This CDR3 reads CASRQANEKLFF. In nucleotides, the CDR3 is TGTGCCAGCAGGCAGGCGAATGAAAAACTGTTTTTT.

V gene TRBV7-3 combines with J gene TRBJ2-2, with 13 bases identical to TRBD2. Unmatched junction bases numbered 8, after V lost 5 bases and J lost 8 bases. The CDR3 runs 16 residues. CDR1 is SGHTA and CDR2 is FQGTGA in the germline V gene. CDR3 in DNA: TGTGCCAGCAGCACCGGACTAGCGGGAGAGTCTGGGGAGCTGTTTTTT. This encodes CASSTGLAGESGELFF.

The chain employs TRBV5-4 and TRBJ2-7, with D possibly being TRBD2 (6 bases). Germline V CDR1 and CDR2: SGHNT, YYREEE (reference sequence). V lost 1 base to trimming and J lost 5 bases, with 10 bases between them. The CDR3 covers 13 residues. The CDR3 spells CASSLREVDEQYF. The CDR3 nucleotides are TGTGCCAGCAGCTTGAGGGAGGTCGACGAGCAGTACTTC.

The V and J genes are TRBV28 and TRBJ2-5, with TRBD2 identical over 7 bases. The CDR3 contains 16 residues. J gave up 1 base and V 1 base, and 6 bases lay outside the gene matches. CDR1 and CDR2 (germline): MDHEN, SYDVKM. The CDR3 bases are TGTGCCAGCAGTTTATCCAGCGGGATCCCCCAAGAGACCCAGTACTTC. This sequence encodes CASSLSSGIPQETQYF.

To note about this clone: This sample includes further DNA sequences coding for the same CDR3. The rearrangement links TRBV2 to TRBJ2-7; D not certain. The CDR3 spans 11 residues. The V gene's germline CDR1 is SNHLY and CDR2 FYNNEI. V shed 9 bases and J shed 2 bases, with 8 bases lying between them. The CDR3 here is CASRATYEQYF. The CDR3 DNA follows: TGTGCCAGTAGAGCCACCTACGAGCAGTACTTC.